This section outlines one T cell receptor beta chain sequence together with its context. No antigen is known for it. The CDR3 sequence is 15 residues long. Germline CDR1 is SGDLS and CDR2 is YYNGEE. Trimming cost V 4 bases and J 4 bases, with 15 bases left between them. This sample is drawn from a study of cytomegalovirus exposure and HLA in healthy donors. Overall study context: The 120 validation repertoires, a later analysis reported, used the same platform as the 600 to 700 repertoires from the first cohort. Study conclusions and caveats: Some public TCRs appeared in many individuals, while most sequences were rare. The classifier reportedly diagnosed cytomegalovirus status with high sensitivity and specificity. One later analysis, an examination of the roughly 130 validation repertoires, found that first-cohort TCR clusters tended to co-occur in them.

Assay used: immunoSEQ multiplex PCR; TCRdb lists only in-frame clones, some missing. In the table there are 150,000 to 200,000 clones, 85% of which are singletons. Input material: PBMCs. This TCR came from a man aged 18 to 30 in good health and CMV-seropositive. The rearrangement joins TRBV9 to TRBJ2-1; weak D call: TRBD2 (6 bases). The DNA for the CDR3 is TGTGCCAGCAGCTCTGCCCAGGGAGGTTACAATGAGCAGTTCTTC. This translates into CASSSAQGGYNEQFF.